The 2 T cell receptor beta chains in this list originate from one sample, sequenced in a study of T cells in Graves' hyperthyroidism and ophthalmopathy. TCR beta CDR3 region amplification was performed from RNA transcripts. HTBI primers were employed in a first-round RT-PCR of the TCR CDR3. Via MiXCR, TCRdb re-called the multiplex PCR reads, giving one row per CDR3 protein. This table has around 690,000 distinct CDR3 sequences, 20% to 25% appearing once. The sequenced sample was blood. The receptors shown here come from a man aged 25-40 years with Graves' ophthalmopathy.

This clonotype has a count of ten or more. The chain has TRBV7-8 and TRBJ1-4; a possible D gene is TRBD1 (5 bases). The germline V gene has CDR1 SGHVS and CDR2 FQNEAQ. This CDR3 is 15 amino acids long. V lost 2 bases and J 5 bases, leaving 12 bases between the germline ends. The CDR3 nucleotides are TGTGCCAGCAGCTTAATGGCGGGGGGGAATGAAAAACTGTTTTTT. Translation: CASSLMAGGNEKLFF.

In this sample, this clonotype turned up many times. The CDR3: CASSQVRLAGYNEQFF. CDR3 DNA: TGTGCCAGCAGCCAAGTACGACTAGCGGGCTACAATGAGCAGTTCTTC. The chain is built from TRBV14 and TRBJ2-1, with 10 nucleotides matching TRBD2. The CDR3 is 16 amino acids. Losses at the gene ends were 1 base for V and 3 bases for J; bases not matched to a gene: 3. Germline V gene lookup returns CDR1 SGHDN and CDR2 FVKESK. Based on the CDR3 plus reference TRBV14 and TRBJ2-1, the full variable domain is EAGVTQFPSHSVIEKGQTVTLRCDPISGHDNLYWYRRVMGKEIKFLLHFVKESKQDESGMPNNRFLAERTGGTYSTLKVQPAELEDSGVYFCASSQVRLAGYNEQFFGPGTRLTVL.